Below are 28 T cell receptor beta chains sequenced from a single sample in a study of T cells in Graves' hyperthyroidism and ophthalmopathy. Amplified TCR beta CDR3 regions derived from RNA transcripts. Primed by the HTBI set, a first-round RT-PCR was run on the TCR CDR3. TCRdb passed the multiplex PCR reads through MiXCR, listing each CDR3 protein once. This sample has 610,000 or so distinct CDR3 sequences, with roughly 46% found just once. The sequenced sample consisted of peripheral blood or thyroid tissue (not recorded which). The origin of the receptors is a woman between 18 and 29 years old with Graves' hyperthyroidism.

This clonotype was observed at least ten times. The chain is built from TRBV19 and TRBJ1-2; D is ambiguous. The V gene lost 3 bases and the J gene lost 4 bases, with 12 bases spanning the gap. CDR3 size: 14 residues. Germline V gives CDR1 LNHDA, CDR2 SQIVND (reference sequence). CDR3 protein: CASSIKATTYGYTF. The CDR3 bases are TGTGCCAGTAGTATTAAGGCGACAACCTATGGCTACACCTTC.

The V gene is TRBV7-8, the J gene TRBJ1-3; unclear D gene. With 4 bases removed from V and 4 bases from J, the gap between germline ends came to 14 bases. Germline-derived CDR1 and CDR2 are SGHVS and FQNEAQ. CDR3 size: 15 residues. CDR3 nucleotide sequence: TGTGCCAGCAGCTCCCGGAACTTGGGGGGAAACACCATATATTTT. Protein sequence: CASSSRNLGGNTIYF. The full variable domain, in which reference TRBV7-8 and TRBJ1-3 provide the parts outside the CDR3, is GAGVSQSPRYKVAKRGQDVALRCDPISGHVSLFWYQQALGQGPEFLTYFQNEAQLDKSGLPSDRFFAERPEGSVSTLKIQRTQQEDSAVYLCASSSRNLGGNTIYFGEGSWLTVV.

The rearrangement joins TRBV7-3 to TRBJ1-1; D gene unclear. The CDR3 runs to 14 residues. Germline V gene lookup returns CDR1 SGHTA and CDR2 FQGTGA. V lost 2 bases and J lost 3, with 10 bases in between. Written as DNA, the CDR3 is TGTGCCAGCAGCTTATGGGTAGTCGACACTGAAGCTTTCTTT. This gives the protein CASSLWVVDTEAFF.

This clonotype was counted once. Since the CDR3 does not end with the conserved phenylalanine or tryptophan, this likely comes from a read error. It is unclear where the CDR3 begins or ends on the DNA, so no DNA is shown, and the CDR3 is as TCRdb lists it. The CDR3 sequence: CAISDVPRMVYGYTFGS. This chain connects TRBV10-3 to TRBJ2-5. The CDR3 extends over 17 residues, inclusive of both ends. The germline V gene has CDR1 ENHRY and CDR2 SYGVKD.

This clonotype has ten or more counts. As DNA, the CDR3 is TGTGCCAGCAGCGACGACAGCGAGAGCTCCTACGAGCAGTACTTC. The encoded protein is CASSDDSESSYEQYF. The chain recombines TRBV7-9 with TRBJ2-7, with a tentative D call TRBD1 (5 bases). The CDR3 is made up of 15 amino acids. Germline V gene lookup returns CDR1 SEHNR and CDR2 FQNEAQ (reference sequence). V lost 5 bases to trimming and J lost 0 bases, with 14 bases between them.

A note on this clonotype: The junction departs from the called germline gene at one end, perhaps through a read error. V and J are TRBV9 and TRBJ1-5; D not resolved. This CDR3 has 13 residues. The germline V gene encodes CDR1 SGDLS and CDR2 YYNGEE. The CDR3 DNA reads TGTGCCAGCAGCCGCCCGGGGAATCAGCCCCAGCGTTTT. This sequence encodes CASSRPGNQPQRF.

This clonotype was seen at least ten times. The V gene is TRBV5-1, the J gene TRBJ2-6, with D unresolved. The V and J ends lost 5 bases and 3 bases respectively, with 6 bases between them. The germline gives CDR1 SGHRS, CDR2 YFSETQ. CDR3 length equals 13 residues. CDR3 residues: CASRGGGANVLTF. As DNA, the CDR3 is TGCGCCAGCAGGGGTGGTGGGGCCAACGTCCTGACTTTC.

This clonotype was counted ten times or more. V is TRBV20-1 and J is TRBJ2-2; the D gene is possibly TRBD2 (6 bases). Germline CDR1 and CDR2: DFQATT and SNEGSKA (reference sequence). CDR3 length: 14 amino acids. The V end lost 6 bases, the J end lost 5 bases, and 16 bases lay between the germline ends. CDR3 bases: TGCAGTGCGCGACTAGGGGAGTGGACCGGGGAGCTGTTTTTT. Its translation: CSARLGEWTGELFF.

This clonotype has ten or more counts. The chain is built from TRBV9 and TRBJ2-3; D is undetermined. Trimming cost V 3 bases and J 6 bases, with 11 bases left between them. Per germline, CDR1 SGDLS and CDR2 YYNGEE. This CDR3 region has 13 residues. The CDR3 coding sequence is TGTGCCAGCAGCGCCGTCAGGAGTGATACGCAGTATTTT. It specifies CASSAVRSDTQYF.

The J gene is TRBJ1-6, the V gene TRBV18, with 9 bases aligning to TRBD1. V shed 0 bases and J 7 bases; nucleotides not matched to a gene: 7. The V gene's germline CDR1 is KGHSH and CDR2 LQKENI. This CDR3 region has 17 residues. CDR3 nucleotides: TGTGCCAGCTCACCACCCAACGTACAGGGGGCGAATTCACCCCTCCACTTT. Translated: CASSPPNVQGANSPLHF.

This clonotype has a single count. The conserved phenylalanine or tryptophan normally closing the CDR3 is absent here, so this likely arose from a read error. The DNA is left out, because the CDR3 cannot be placed on it with certainty; the CDR3 is given as TCRdb lists it. The V gene is TRBV7-6, the J gene TRBJ2-7; the D call in the table, TRBD2, was not verified against the DNA. The germline V gene has CDR1 SGHVS and CDR2 FNYEAQ. A total of 8 residues make up the CDR3, ends included. CDR3 region: CASSSETS.

This clonotype was picked up many times. The V and J genes are TRBV2 and TRBJ1-2; D remains ambiguous. CDR1 and CDR2 (germline): SNHLY, FYNNEI. The CDR3 length is 13 residues. The V end was cut by 6 bases, the J end by 8 bases, with 16 bases between. The CDR3: CASSNPGSPGYTF. For the CDR3, the DNA is TGTGCCAGCAGCAATCCGGGATCGCCCGGCTACACCTTC.

This clonotype was found a few times. The rearrangement links TRBV24-1 to TRBJ1-2; 7 nucleotides agree with TRBD1. The germline gives CDR1 KGHDR, CDR2 SFDVKD. V lost 7 bases and J lost 5; bases outside the gene matches: 9. The CDR3 has 14 residues. The CDR3 DNA follows: TGTGCCACCAGCCCCGGGACAGCGCAATATGGCTACACCTTC. Its translation: CATSPGTAQYGYTF.

This clonotype came up many times. The rearrangement links TRBV7-9 to TRBJ1-1; D is perhaps TRBD1 (5 bases). The CDR3 is 13 amino acids. Between the trimmed V and J ends, which lost 2 bases and 11 bases, there was a span of 15 bases. Germline CDR1 reads SEHNR; CDR2 reads FQNEAQ (reference sequence). The CDR3 protein is CASSLPGVRMAFF. The CDR3 nucleotides are TGTGCCAGCAGCTTACCGGGGGTCAGGATGGCTTTCTTT.

At least ten counts were recorded for this clonotype. The CDR3 protein is CASSLGQGINEKLFF. CDR3 in DNA: TGTGCCAGCAGTCTTGGACAGGGGATAAATGAAAAACTGTTTTTT. This rearrangement joins TRBV12-3 or TRBV12-4 to TRBJ1-4; 9 nucleotides align to TRBD1. This CDR3 comprises 15 residues. V was clipped by 5 bases and J by 5 bases; unmatched bases: 6.

In its sample, this clonotype was seen many times. The chain's CDR3 is CASSPGDRVTEAFF. CDR3 nucleotide sequence: TGTGCCAGCAGTCCCGGGGACAGGGTCACTGAAGCTTTCTTT. The chain couples TRBV28 to TRBJ1-1; 9 bases agree with TRBD1. The CDR3 length is 14 residues. The J segment lost 4 bases and the V segment lost 5 bases, leaving 5 bases of the junction unmatched. CDR1 MDHEN and CDR2 SYDVKM come from the germline V gene.

The CDR3 nucleotides are TGTGCCAGCAGCTTGGGGCTGGGCAGGGGAACATACGAGCAGTACTTC. It yields the protein CASSLGLGRGTYEQYF. The chain combines TRBV5-4 with TRBJ2-7; tentatively, D is TRBD1 (6 bases). This CDR3 contains 16 residues. The germline CDR1 and CDR2 sequences are SGHNT and YYREEE (reference sequence). The V end was cut by 0 bases, the J end by 4 bases, with 17 bases between. Full variable domain (missing parts from reference TRBV5-4 and TRBJ2-7): ETGVTQSPTHLIKTRGQQVTLRCSSQSGHNTVSWYQQALGQGPQFIFQYYREEENGRGNFPPRFSGLQFPNYSSELNVNALELDDSALYLCASSLGLGRGTYEQYFGPGTRLTVT.

The count of this clonotype is one. The chain carries TRBV7-3 and TRBJ1-1; D call uncertain. Trimming pared 6 bases from V and 1 base from J, leaving 12 bases between. This CDR3 is built from 14 residues. The germline CDR1 and CDR2 sequences are SGHTA and FQGTGA. The CDR3, as DNA: TGTGCCAGCAGGACGCCCGGAGGGAACACTGAAGCTTTCTTT. Its translation: CASRTPGGNTEAFF.

This clonotype was recorded a few times. This chain links TRBV29-1 with TRBJ1-5, with 11 bases fitting TRBD1. In germline, CDR1 is SQVTM, CDR2 ANQGSEA. This CDR3 contains 13 residues. After removal of 5 bases from V and 14 bases from J, the junction contained 11 bases not matched to a gene. The CDR3: CSVRGQGGAYEHF. DNA of the CDR3: TGCAGCGTTCGGGGACAGGGGGGTGCCTACGAGCATTTT. The complete variable domain, with remaining parts taken from reference TRBV29-1 and TRBJ1-5, reads SAVISQKPSRDICQRGTSLTIQCQVDSQVTMMFWYRQQPGQSLTLIATANQGSEATYESGFVIDKFPISRPNLTFSTLTVSNMSPEDSSIYLCSVRGQGGAYEHFGDGTRLSIL.

The chain employs TRBV20-1 and TRBJ2-1; 7 bases agree with TRBD2. The CDR3 totals 13 residues. Germline V gives CDR1 DFQATT, CDR2 SNEGSKA (reference sequence). Germline trimming cut 3 bases from V and 6 bases from J; bases unmatched to any gene: 5. The CDR3 region is CSARLLAGNEQFF. The CDR3 DNA reads as TGCAGTGCTAGGTTATTAGCGGGCAATGAGCAGTTCTTC.

A word on this clonotype: Without the conserved terminal phenylalanine or tryptophan, this CDR3 likely stems from a read error. The J gene is TRBJ1-1, the V gene TRBV12-3 or TRBV12-4; D is uncertain. The CDR3 runs to 14 residues. CDR3 amino acids: CVSSQYSQNTEAFL. The CDR3 nucleotides are TGTGTCAGCAGCCAATATTCTCAGAACACTGAAGCTTTCCTT.

This clonotype has ten or more counts. The chain joins TRBV10-3 to TRBJ2-2, with 10 bases lining up with TRBD2. V lost 5 bases and J lost 0; bases outside the gene matches: 6. The CDR3 extends over 17 amino acids. CDR1 is ENHRY, CDR2 SYGVKD, per germline. This CDR3 is CAISPTSGTANTGELFF. The DNA for the CDR3 is TGTGCCATCAGTCCCACTAGCGGGACCGCGAACACCGGGGAGCTGTTTTTT.

This clonotype was seen at least ten times. Just one base apart from a much larger clone, this may be a read error. The chain joins TRBV7-2 to TRBJ1-5; D remains ambiguous. The last part of the DNA fits TRBJ2-3 better; the J call may be wrong. The length of the CDR3 is 14 residues. The V gene's germline CDR1 is SGHTA and CDR2 FQGNSA. This CDR3 reads CASSSFLSNQPQYF. CDR3 coding DNA: TGTGCCAGCAGCTCGTTCTTGAGCAATCAGCCCCAGTATTTT.

The gene calls are TRBV20-1 and TRBJ2-7; 9 bases are shared with TRBD1. The V gene's germline CDR1 is DFQATT and CDR2 SNEGSKA (reference sequence). This CDR3 is built from 13 residues. The V gene end was trimmed by 5 bases and the J gene end by 5 bases; junction bases not matched to a gene: 7. The CDR3 loop reads CSAEDRGYNEQYF. Written as DNA, the CDR3 is TGCAGTGCTGAGGACAGGGGATACAACGAGCAGTACTTC.

This sequence joins TRBV3-1 and TRBJ2-5, with 12 positions matching TRBD2. The germline V gene has CDR1 LGHDT and CDR2 YNNKEL (reference sequence). V trimming: 1 base; J trimming: 5 bases; junction bases outside the gene matches: 14. The CDR3 runs 19 residues. CDR3 amino acids: CASSQVNPRLAGEGETQYF. The CDR3 nucleotides are TGTGCCAGCAGCCAAGTCAACCCCCGACTAGCGGGAGAAGGGGAGACCCAGTACTTC.

The genes are TRBV2 and TRBJ1-1; tentative D call: TRBD1 (6 bases). Germline V gene sequence: CDR1 SNHLY, CDR2 FYNNEI. CDR3 length: 13 amino acids. V gave up 7 bases and J gave up 4 bases, with 13 bases separating them. This CDR3 is CASNGGRGTEAFF. For the CDR3, the DNA is TGTGCCAGCAATGGGGGGCGCGGCACTGAAGCTTTCTTT.

This clonotype came up a few times. The CDR3 DNA follows: TGTGCCAGCTCATCCTCTCCCGGAGCCAGCTCCTACGAGCAGTACTTC. Its translation: CASSSSPGASSYEQYF. The V gene is TRBV18, the J gene TRBJ2-7, with D uncertain. This CDR3 has 16 residues. Germline-derived CDR1 and CDR2 are KGHSH and LQKENI. Deletions cut 5 bases from V and 0 bases from J, with 17 bases between.

Comment on this clonotype: This clone may be a read error of a much larger clone one base away. The V and J genes are TRBV6-1 and TRBJ2-3; D is tentatively TRBD1 or TRBD2 (6 bases each). CDR1 is MNHNS and CDR2 is SASEGT in the germline V gene. The CDR3 is 14 residues long. Here the CDR3 DNA reads TGTGCCATCAGTTACCTAGGGGGAGGAGATACGCAGTATTTT. Its translation is CAISYLGGGDTQYF.